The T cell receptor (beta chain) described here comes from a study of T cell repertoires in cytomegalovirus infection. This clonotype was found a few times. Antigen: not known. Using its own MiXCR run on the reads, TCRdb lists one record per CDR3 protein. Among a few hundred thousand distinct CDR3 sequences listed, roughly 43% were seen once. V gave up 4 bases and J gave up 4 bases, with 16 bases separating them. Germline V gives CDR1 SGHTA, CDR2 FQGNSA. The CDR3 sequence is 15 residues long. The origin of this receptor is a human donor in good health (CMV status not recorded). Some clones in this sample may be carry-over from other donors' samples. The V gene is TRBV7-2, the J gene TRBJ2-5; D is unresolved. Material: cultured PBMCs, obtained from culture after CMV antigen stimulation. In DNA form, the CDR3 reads TGTGCCAGCAGCTATTCGAGTGCCGCCGGAGAGACCCAGTACTTC. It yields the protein CASSYSSAAGETQYF.